The clone carrying this T cell receptor beta chain was seen a few times. The junction had 3 bases not matched to a gene; V was cut back by 2 bases and J by 0 bases. Germline V gives CDR1 SGHTA, CDR2 FQGNSA. This CDR3 has 15 residues. How the authors handled the data: The assay estimated nucleated cells by amplifying reference gene primers. TCRdb keeps only in-frame clones here, not all; method: immunoSEQ multiplex PCR. V and J calls and clone size are given by that table; D and trimming were obtained from the DNA. Counted here are around 94,000 clones, 70% to 80% occurring once; the ten biggest clones make up around 9.8%. The data were taken from a study of blood T cell repertoires in COVID-19. Across the study: The United States, Italy and Spain provided the acute and convalescent COVID-19 samples. PBMCs, B-cell-depleted T cells, or T cells were the source of the cDNA or gDNA that made up the material.

The J gene is TRBJ1-2, the V gene TRBV7-2, with TRBD1 matching over 7 bases. The sequencing sample was made of peripheral blood. The sequence came from a man aged 55 to 70 with active or convalescent COVID-19. CDR3 sequence reads: CASSLNRGANYGYTF. The CDR3 nucleotides read TGTGCCAGCAGCTTAAACAGGGGCGCTAACTATGGCTACACCTTC.